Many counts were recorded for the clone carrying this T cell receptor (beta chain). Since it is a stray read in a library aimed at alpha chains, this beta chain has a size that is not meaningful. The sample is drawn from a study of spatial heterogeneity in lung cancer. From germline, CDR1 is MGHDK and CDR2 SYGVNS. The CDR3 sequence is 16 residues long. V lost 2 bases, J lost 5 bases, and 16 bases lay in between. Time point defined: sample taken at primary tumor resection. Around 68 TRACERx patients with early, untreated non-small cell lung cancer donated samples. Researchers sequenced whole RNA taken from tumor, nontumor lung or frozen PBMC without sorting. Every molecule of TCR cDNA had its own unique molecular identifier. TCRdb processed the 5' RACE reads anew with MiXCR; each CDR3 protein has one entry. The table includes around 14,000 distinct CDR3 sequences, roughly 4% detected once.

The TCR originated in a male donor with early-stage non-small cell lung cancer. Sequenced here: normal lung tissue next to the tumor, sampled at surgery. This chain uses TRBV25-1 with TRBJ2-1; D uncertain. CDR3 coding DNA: TGTGCCAGCAGTGAACAAACCGGATTCAGCAACAATGAGCAGTTCTTC. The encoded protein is CASSEQTGFSNNEQFF. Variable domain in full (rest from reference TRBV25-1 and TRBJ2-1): EADIYQTPRYLVIGTGKKITLECSQTMGHDKMYWYQQDPGMELHLIHYSYGVNSTEKGDLSSESTVSRIRTEHFPLTLESARPSHTSQYLCASSEQTGFSNNEQFFGPGTRLTVL.